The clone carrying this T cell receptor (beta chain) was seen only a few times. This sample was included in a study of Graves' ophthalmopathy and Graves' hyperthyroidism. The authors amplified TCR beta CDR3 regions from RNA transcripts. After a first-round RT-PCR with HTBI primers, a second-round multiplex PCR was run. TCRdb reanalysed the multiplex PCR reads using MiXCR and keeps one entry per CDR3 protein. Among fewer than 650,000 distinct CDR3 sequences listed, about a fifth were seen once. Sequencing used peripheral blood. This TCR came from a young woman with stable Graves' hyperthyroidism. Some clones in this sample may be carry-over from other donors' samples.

In DNA, the CDR3 is TGTGCCTGGACGACAGGACGTTCGAACACTGAAGCTTTCTTT. Protein sequence: CAWTTGRSNTEAFF. V usage is TRBV30 and J usage is TRBJ1-1, with a possible D match to TRBD1 (6 bases). The CDR3 is 14 amino acids. In germline, CDR1 is GTSNPN, CDR2 SVGIG (reference sequence). V lost 4 bases and J lost 1, with 13 bases in between.